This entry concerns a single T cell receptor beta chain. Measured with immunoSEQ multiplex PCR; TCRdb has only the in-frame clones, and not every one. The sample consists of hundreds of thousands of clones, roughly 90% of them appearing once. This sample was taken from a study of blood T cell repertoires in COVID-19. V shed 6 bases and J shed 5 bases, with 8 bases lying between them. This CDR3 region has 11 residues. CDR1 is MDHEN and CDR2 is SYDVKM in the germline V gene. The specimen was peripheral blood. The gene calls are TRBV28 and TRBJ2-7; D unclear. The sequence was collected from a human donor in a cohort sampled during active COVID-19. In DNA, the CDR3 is TGTGCCAGCAGCCTAAATAACGAGCAGTACTTC. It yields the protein CASSLNNEQYF.